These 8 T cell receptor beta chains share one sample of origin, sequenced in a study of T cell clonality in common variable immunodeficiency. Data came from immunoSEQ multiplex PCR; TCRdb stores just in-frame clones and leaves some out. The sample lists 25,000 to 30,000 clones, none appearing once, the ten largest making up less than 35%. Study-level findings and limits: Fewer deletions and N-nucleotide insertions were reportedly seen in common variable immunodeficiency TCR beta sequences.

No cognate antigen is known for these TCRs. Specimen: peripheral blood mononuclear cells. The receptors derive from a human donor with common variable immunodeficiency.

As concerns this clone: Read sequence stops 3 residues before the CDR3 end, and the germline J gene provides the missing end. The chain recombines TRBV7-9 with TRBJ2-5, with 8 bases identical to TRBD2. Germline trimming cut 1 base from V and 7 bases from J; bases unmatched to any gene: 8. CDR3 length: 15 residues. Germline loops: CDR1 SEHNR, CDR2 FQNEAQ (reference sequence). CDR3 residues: CASSLEGTRGRTQYF. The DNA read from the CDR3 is TGTGCCAGCAGCTTAGAAGGGACTAGGGGGAGGACC. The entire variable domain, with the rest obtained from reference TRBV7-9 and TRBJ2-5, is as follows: DTGVSQNPRHKITKRGQNVTFRCDPISEHNRLYWYRQTLGQGPEFLTYFQNEAQLEKSRLLSDRFSAERPKGSFSTLEIQRTEQGDSAMYLCASSLEGTRGRTQYFGPGTRLLVL.

The CDR3 bases that were read are TGTGCCAGCAGTCCAGGGGGCGCGGGAGGAAACACC. Translation gives CASSPGGAGGNT. The CDR3 as a whole reads CASSPGGAGGNTIYF. This chain uses TRBV7-2 with TRBJ1-3, with 8 bases aligning to TRBD1. The DNA ends 3 residues before the CDR3 does, and the rest of the CDR3 is filled in from the germline J gene. The CDR3 covers 15 residues. Germline lookup yields CDR1 SGHTA and CDR2 FQGNSA. The ends lost 6 bases at V and 4 bases at J; junction bases unmatched: 8.

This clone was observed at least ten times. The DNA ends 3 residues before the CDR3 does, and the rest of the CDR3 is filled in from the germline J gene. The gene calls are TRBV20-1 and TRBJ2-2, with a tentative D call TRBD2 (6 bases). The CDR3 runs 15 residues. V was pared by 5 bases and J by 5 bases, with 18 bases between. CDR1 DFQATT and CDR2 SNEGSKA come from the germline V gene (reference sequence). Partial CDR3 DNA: TGCAGTGCTCCGACGGGACTGAGAACAACCGGGGAG. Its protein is CSAPTGLRTTGE. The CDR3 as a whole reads CSAPTGLRTTGELFF.

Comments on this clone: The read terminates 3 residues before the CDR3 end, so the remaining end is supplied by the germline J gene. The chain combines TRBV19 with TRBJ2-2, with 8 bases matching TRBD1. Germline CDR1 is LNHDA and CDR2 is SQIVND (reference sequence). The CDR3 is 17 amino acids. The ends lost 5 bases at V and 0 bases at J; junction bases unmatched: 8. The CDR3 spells CASSPGQDSPNTGELFF. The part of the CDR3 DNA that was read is TGTGCCAGTAGTCCGGGACAGGACTCTCCGAACACCGGGGAG.

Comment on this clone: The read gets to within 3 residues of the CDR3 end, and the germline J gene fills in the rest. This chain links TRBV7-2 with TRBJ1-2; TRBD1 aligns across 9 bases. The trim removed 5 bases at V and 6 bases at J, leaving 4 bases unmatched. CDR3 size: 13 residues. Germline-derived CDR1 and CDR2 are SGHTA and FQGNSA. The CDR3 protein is CASSPWTGDGYTF. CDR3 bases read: TGTGCCAGCAGCCCTTGGACAGGGGATGGC.

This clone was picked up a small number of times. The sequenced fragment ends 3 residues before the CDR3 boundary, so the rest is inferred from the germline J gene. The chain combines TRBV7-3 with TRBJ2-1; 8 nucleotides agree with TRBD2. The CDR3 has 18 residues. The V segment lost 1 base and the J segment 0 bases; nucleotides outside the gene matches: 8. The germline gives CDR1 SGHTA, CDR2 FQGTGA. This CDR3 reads CASSLKAGGPSSYNEQFF. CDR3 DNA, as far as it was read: TGTGCCAGCAGCTTAAAGGCGGGGGGACCTAGCTCCTACAATGAG.

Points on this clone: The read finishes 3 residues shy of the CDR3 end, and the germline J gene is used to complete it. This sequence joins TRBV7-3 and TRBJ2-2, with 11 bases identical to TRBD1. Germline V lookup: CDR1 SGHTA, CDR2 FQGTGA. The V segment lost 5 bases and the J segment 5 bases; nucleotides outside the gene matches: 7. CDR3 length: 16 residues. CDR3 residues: CASSRGQGVRTGELFF. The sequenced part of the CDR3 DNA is TGTGCCAGCAGCAGGGGACAGGGGGTGAGAACCGGGGAG.

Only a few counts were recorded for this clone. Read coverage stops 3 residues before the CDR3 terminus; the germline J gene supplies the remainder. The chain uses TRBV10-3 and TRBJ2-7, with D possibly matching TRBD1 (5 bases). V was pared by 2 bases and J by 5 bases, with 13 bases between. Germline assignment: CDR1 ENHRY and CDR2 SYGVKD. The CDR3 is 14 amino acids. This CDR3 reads CAISEGQGRNEQYF. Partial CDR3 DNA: TGTGCCATCAGTGAGGGGCAGGGCCGCAACGAG.